This TCR beta chain was identified in a study of control samples from healthy donors and cancer patients. The ends were cut back, 0 bases at V and 5 bases at J, with 8 bases in the middle. The CDR3 loop spans 13 amino acids. Germline V lookup: CDR1 SGHAT, CDR2 FQNNGV. The table came from immunoSEQ multiplex PCR; TCRdb's copy has only in-frame clones and leaves some out. The sample lists hundreds of thousands of clones; around 79% were seen once. The sequence derives from a woman aged 55-70 years with lung cancer. The V call is TRBV11-2, the J call TRBJ2-7; D unclear. Sequencing was done on a sample of PBMCs. The CDR3 loop is CASSLDLADEQYF. For the CDR3, the DNA is TGTGCCAGCAGCTTAGATCTCGCCGACGAGCAGTACTTC.